A selection of T cell receptor beta chains follows, all from one sample in a study of shared clonotypes between healthy human individuals. Libraries were prepared by immunoSEQ multiplex PCR; TCRdb keeps only in-frame clonotypes and omits some of them. The data show 2 million to 2.5 million clones, roughly 91% seen once. The source material was naive CD8+ T cells from PBMCs. Source of these receptors: a man younger than 35 in good health. Some clones in this sample may be carry-over from other donors' samples. CDR3s include the opening cysteine and the closing phenylalanine or tryptophan. The D gene is left open where the match is weak. A clone size is listed for some rows: how often the clone was seen (once, few, many), or a class if it is expanded.

NA	TRBJ2-7	NA	TRBV25-1	TGTGCCAGCAGTACTACCGGGACCCAACACGAGCAGTACTTC	CASSTTGTQHEQYF
NA	TRBJ2-7	NA	TRBV27	TGTGCCAGCAGTTTAGATCCCAGTCTAGCGCTAACCAACTTGGGGCAGTACTTC	CASSLDPSLALTNLGQYF
once	TRBJ1-2	NA	TRBV27	TGTGCCAGCAGTTTATTCGGGGGGTACTATGGCTACACCTTC	CASSLFGGYYGYTF
NA	TRBJ2-5	TRBD1	TRBV29-1	TGCAGCGTCGAGACAGGGGGTGGAGAGACCCAGTACTTC	CSVETGGGETQYF
NA	TRBJ2-5	TRBD1	TRBV6-5	TGTGCCAGCAGTTACTCGCGACAGGGTTCGGGAGAGACCCAGTACTTC	CASSYSRQGSGETQYF
NA	TRBJ2-7	NA	TRBV4-1	TGCGCCAGCAGCCCAAGCGATAGCTCCTCCTACGAGCAGTACTTC	CASSPSDSSSYEQYF
once	TRBJ1-1	TRBD1	TRBV15	TGTGCCACCAGCAGGGGGGACAGACTCCATTTGTCGGACACTGAAGCTTTCTTT	CATSRGDRLHLSDTEAFF
NA	TRBJ1-3	NA	TRBV6-1	TGTGCCAGCACCACAGGGATGTTTGGAAACACCATATATTTT	CASTTGMFGNTIYF
NA	TRBJ1-2	TRBD1	TRBV11-2	TGTGCCAGCAGCTTAGGCAGGGGGCAAGGCTACACCTTC	CASSLGRGQGYTF
NA	TRBJ2-7	NA	TRBV7-2	TGTGCCAGCAGCTTACTCCCTAACTACGAGCAGTACTTC	CASSLLPNYEQYF
NA	TRBJ2-1	NA	TRBV27	TGTGCCAGCAGTCCCTCAGTGGGAGAGTCCTACAATGAGCAGTTCTTC	CASSPSVGESYNEQFF
once	TRBJ2-7	NA	TRBV29-1	TGCAGCGTGCCCGAAGGGGATAAGCAGTACTTC	CSVPEGDKQYF
NA	TRBJ2-7	NA	TRBV30	TGTGCCTGGACCGGGACGGGACCCTCCTACGAGCAGTACTTC	CAWTGTGPSYEQYF
NA	TRBJ2-5	TRBD1	TRBV4-3	TGCGCCAGCAGCCAAGGGACAGGGTCTCAAGAGACCCAGTACTTC	CASSQGTGSQETQYF
NA	TRBJ2-3	NA	TRBV6-5	TGTGCCAGCGGGCGTCAGACCCTCACAGATACGCAGTATTTT	CASGRQTLTDTQYF
NA	TRBJ2-7	NA	TRBV7-6	TGTGCCAGCAGCTTAGCGGACGCCTACGAGCAGTACTTC	CASSLADAYEQYF
NA	TRBJ2-5	NA	TRBV7-8	TGTGCCAGCTGGCGAATGGGGACGAAAAAGACCCAGTACTTC	CASWRMGTKKTQYF
NA	TRBJ1-2	NA	TRBV29-1	TGCAGTTTTACTCCCCGGGACCACCATGGCTACACCTTC	CSFTPRDHHGYTF
few	TRBJ1-1	NA	TRBV29-1	TGCAGCGTTATGAAGCTGGGCACTGAAGCTTTCTTT	CSVMKLGTEAFF
once	TRBJ2-4	NA	TRBV2	TGTGCCAGCAGTCAGGTCGTCGGGATTTCCAAAAACATTCAGTACTTC	CASSQVVGISKNIQYF
NA	TRBJ2-1	NA	TRBV6-6	TGTGCCAGCAGTTCCCCTTGGGGTGGTGAGAGTGAGCAGTTCTTC	CASSSPWGGESEQFF
NA	TRBJ1-4	TRBD1	TRBV7-9	TGTGCCAGCAGCTCCCCAGACAGGGGAGGAGAAAAACTGTTTTTT	CASSSPDRGGEKLFF
NA	TRBJ1-1	NA	TRBV6-5	TGTGCCAGCAGTTATAGGACGATGAACACTGAAGCTTTCTTT	CASSYRTMNTEAFF
once	TRBJ2-1	TRBD2	TRBV4-2	TGTGCCAGCAGCCAAGAAAGTAGCGGGAGGGCCAGCAATGAGCAGTTCTTC	CASSQESSGRASNEQFF
NA	TRBJ2-7	NA	TRBV9	TGTGCCAGCAGCGTAGATGGACAGCCCAGGGAGCAGTACTTC	CASSVDGQPREQYF
NA	TRBJ2-1	NA	TRBV5-6	TGTGCCAGCAGCCCTGGGACCTCCCCCTACAATGAGCAGTTCTTC	CASSPGTSPYNEQFF
NA	TRBJ2-5	TRBD2	TRBV18	TGTGCCAGCTCATGGCTAGCGGGAGTCTCGGAGACCCAGTACTTC	CASSWLAGVSETQYF
NA	TRBJ1-2	TRBD1	TRBV29-1	TGCAGCGTTGAAGATCCGGGGACAGGGTCACTCCCAGCTAACTATGGCTACACCTTC	CSVEDPGTGSLPANYGYTF
NA	TRBJ1-1	NA	TRBV21-1	TGTGCCAGCAGCGCCGGGACAGTTTTGAACACTGAAGCTTTCTTT	CASSAGTVLNTEAFF